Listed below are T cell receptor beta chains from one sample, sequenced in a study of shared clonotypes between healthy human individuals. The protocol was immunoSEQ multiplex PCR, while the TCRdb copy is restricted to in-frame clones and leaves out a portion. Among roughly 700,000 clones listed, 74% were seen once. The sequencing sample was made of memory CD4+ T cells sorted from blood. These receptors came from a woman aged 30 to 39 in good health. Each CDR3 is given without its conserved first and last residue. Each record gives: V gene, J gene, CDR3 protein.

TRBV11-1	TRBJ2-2	ASSSGLENTGELF
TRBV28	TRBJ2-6	ASSVGGSSGANVLT
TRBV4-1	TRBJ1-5	ASSQATDRNNQPQH
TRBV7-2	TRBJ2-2	ASSVPSGRNTGELF
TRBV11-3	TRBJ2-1	ASSRPGLAGDNEQF
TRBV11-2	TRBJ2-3	ASSAQYYTQY
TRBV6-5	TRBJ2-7	ASSPEAGGSYEQY
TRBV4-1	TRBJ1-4	ASSRMQDGTNEKLF
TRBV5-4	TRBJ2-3	ASSGLDGTDTQY
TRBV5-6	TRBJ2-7	ASSGDGNYEQY
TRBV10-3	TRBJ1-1	AITQAPNTEAF
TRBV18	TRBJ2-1	ASSPGGDEQF
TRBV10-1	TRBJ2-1	ASGLASYNEQF
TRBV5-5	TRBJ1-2	ASSLLGQGESGYT
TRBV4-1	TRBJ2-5	ASSQDSRVGKTQY
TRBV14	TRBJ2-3	ASSRGRGGSTDTQY
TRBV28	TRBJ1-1	ASSSPHMRGDTLEAF
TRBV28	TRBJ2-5	ASSYSFLDGTQY
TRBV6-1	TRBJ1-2	APRAQGDYGYT
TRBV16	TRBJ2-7	ASSPRTRTYEQY
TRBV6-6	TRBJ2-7	ASSYSGVRTYEQY
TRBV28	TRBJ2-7	ASRRSRDSTYEQY
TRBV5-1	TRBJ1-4	ASSPGRQVEKLF
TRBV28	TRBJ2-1	ASSSRVKQF
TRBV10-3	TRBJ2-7	AISGTGGSYEQY
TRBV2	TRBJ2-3	ASSYYAVGDTQY
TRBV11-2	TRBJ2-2	ASSPDRAELF
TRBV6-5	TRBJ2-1	ASSRGLAGYNEQF
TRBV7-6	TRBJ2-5	ASSLSGQGFSETQY
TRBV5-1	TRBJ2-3	ASSLPTGTDTQY
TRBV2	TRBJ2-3	ASSVQPGWMDTQY
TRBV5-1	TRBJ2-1	ASSLGTSGYNEQF
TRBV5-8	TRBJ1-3	ASSLGHVGNTIY
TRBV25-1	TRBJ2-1	ASTSGSQMSYNEQF
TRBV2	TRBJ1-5	ASTRTTSNQPQH
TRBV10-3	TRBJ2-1	AISQREGLSYNEQF